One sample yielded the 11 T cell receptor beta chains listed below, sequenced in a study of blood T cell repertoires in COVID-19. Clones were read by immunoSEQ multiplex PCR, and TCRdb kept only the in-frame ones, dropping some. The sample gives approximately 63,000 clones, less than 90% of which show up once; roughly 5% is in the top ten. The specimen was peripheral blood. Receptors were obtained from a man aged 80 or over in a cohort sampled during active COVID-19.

CDR3 sequence reads: CASSAGEGKNIQYF. The DNA of the CDR3 is TGTGCCAGCAGCGCCGGGGAGGGCAAAAACATTCAGTACTTC. The genes are TRBV7-2 and TRBJ2-4; 7 nucleotides match TRBD2. The CDR3 is 14 residues long. V was clipped by 5 bases and J by 3 bases; unmatched bases: 4. Germline V lookup: CDR1 SGHTA, CDR2 FQGNSA.

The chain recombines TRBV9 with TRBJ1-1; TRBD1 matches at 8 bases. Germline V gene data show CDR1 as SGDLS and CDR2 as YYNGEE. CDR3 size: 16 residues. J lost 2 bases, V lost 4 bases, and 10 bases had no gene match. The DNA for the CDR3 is TGTGCCAGCAGCCCCCGACAGGGGACATCTAACACTGAAGCTTTCTTT. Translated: CASSPRQGTSNTEAFF.

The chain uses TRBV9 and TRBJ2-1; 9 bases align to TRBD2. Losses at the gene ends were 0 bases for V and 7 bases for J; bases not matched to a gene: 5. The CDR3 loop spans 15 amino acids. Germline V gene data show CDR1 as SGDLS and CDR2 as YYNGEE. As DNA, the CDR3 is TGTGCCAGCAGCGTAGTAGCGGGAGTGGGGAATGAGCAGTTCTTC. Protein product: CASSVVAGVGNEQFF.

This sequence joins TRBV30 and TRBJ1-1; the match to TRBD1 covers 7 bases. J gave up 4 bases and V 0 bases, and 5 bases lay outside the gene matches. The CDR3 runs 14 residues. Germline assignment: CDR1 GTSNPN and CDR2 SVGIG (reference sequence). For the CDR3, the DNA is TGTGCCTGGAGTGTTGAGGGGGCGAGCACTGAAGCTTTCTTT. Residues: CAWSVEGASTEAFF.

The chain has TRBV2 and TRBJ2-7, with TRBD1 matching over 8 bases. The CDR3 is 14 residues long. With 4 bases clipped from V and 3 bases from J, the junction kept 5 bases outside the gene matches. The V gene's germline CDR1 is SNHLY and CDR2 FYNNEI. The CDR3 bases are TGTGCCAGCAGTGGACAGGGGATCTTCTACGAGCAGTACTTC. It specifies CASSGQGIFYEQYF. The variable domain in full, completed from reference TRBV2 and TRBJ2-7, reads EPEVTQTPSHQVTQMGQEVILRCVPISNHLYFYWYRQILGQKVEFLVSFYNNEISEKSEIFDDQFSVERPDGSNFTLKIRSTKLEDSAMYFCASSGQGIFYEQYFGPGTRLTVT.

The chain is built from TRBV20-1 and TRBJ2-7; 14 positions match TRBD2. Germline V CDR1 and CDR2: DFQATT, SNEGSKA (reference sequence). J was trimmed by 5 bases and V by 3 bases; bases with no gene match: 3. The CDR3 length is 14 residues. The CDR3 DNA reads TGCAGTGCTAGTGGGACTAGCGGGAGTCACGAGCAGTACTTC. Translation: CSASGTSGSHEQYF.

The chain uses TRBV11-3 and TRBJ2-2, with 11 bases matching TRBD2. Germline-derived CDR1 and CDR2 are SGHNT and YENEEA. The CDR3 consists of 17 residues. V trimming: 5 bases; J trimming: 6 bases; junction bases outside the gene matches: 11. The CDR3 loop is CASSRSGGADGAGELFF. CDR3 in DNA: TGTGCCAGCAGCCGTAGCGGGGGGGCCGATGGGGCCGGGGAGCTGTTTTTT.

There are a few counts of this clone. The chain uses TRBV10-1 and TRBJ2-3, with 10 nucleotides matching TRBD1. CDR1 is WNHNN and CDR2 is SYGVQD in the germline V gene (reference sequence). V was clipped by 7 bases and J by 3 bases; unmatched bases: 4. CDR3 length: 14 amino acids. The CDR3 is CASNDRGPTDTQYF. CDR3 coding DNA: TGCGCCAGCAACGACAGGGGGCCTACAGATACGCAGTATTTT.

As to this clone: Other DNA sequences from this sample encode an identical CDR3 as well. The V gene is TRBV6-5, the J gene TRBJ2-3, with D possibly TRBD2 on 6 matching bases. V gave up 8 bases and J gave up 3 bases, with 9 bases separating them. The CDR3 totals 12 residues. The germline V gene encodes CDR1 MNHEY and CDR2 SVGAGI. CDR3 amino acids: CASRRGTDTQYF. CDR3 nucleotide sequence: TGTGCCAGCCGCCGGGGGACAGATACGCAGTATTTT.

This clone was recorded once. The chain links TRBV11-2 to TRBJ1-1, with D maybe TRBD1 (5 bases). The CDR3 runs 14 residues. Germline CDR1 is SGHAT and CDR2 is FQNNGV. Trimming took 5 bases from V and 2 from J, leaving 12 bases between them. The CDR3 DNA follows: TGTGCCAGCAGCCTGACAGAACAAAACACTGAAGCTTTCTTT. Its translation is CASSLTEQNTEAFF.

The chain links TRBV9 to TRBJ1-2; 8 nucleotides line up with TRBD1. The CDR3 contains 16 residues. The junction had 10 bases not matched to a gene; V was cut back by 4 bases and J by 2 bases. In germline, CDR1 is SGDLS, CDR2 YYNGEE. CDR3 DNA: TGTGCCAGCAGCTCCTCAGGGGGCAAACCCAACTATGGCTACACCTTC. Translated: CASSSSGGKPNYGYTF.